These 5 T cell receptor beta chains originate from one sample sequenced in a study of neurological immune-mediated disorders. TCRdb re-called the 5' RACE reads with MiXCR, one entry per CDR3 protein. The top ten hold 20% to 30% of the sample, which has approximately 30,000 distinct CDR3 sequences, about 4% seen once. The sample was CD4+ T cells from blood. The receptors were sampled from a woman aged 40 to 55 in good health.

This clonotype was found many times. The CDR3 here is CASSLGPQGTGDYGYTF. The CDR3 region has the DNA TGTGCCAGCAGTTTAGGGCCTCAGGGAACTGGGGACTATGGCTACACCTTC. The gene calls are TRBV12-3 or TRBV12-4 and TRBJ1-2, with a possible D match to TRBD1 (5 bases). The length of the CDR3 is 17 residues. V lost 1 base to trimming and J lost 3 bases, with 18 bases between them.

This clonotype occurred once. V is TRBV3-1 and J is TRBJ1-3, with D maybe TRBD1 (5 bases). V was cut by 3 bases and J by 0 bases, with 12 bases left in between. The CDR3 is 16 residues long. Germline V lookup: CDR1 LGHDT, CDR2 YNNKEL (reference sequence). The CDR3 here is CASSHRQKSSGNTIYF. CDR3 sequence (DNA): TGTGCCAGCAGCCATAGACAGAAGAGCTCTGGAAACACCATATATTTT.

This clonotype was picked up many times. J is TRBJ2-7 and V is TRBV20-1; TRBD2 matches 8 bases. This CDR3 region has 15 residues. CDR1 DFQATT and CDR2 SNEGSKA come from the germline V gene (reference sequence). Germline trimming cut 5 bases from V and 0 bases from J; bases unmatched to any gene: 9. The CDR3 sequence is CSAEEELAGSYEQYF. The CDR3 DNA reads as TGCAGTGCTGAGGAAGAGCTAGCGGGCTCCTACGAGCAGTACTTC.

This clonotype was seen many times. This chain connects TRBV2 to TRBJ2-5; D not certain. CDR1 is SNHLY, CDR2 FYNNEI, per germline. This CDR3 is 15 amino acids long. Trimming left V 4 bases short and J 2 bases short, with 14 bases between. The CDR3 DNA is TGTGCCAGCAGTGTTCCGGCATCACAGCAAGAGACCCAGTACTTC. Translated, it gives CASSVPASQQETQYF.

This clonotype was counted ten times or more. The chain combines TRBV13 with TRBJ2-1; D possibly uses TRBD1 or TRBD2 (7 bases each). CDR3 length equals 14 residues. From germline, CDR1 is PRHDT and CDR2 FYEKMQ (reference sequence). V was pared by 0 bases and J by 16 bases, with 19 bases between. The CDR3 protein is CASSLGRRGGRPFF. Here the CDR3 DNA reads TGTGCCAGCAGCTTAGGCCGCAGGGGGGGAAGACCTTTCTTC.